The T cell receptor beta chain described here comes from a study of T cell clusters in autoimmune cytopenias. The wider study: A median of 51,575 TRB reads per sample yielded a median around 2,400 distinct clonotypes.

Some 34,000 genome equivalents of blood DNA were amplified for TRB. CDR3 length: 16 amino acids. The germline V gene encodes CDR1 MNHEY and CDR2 SVGAGI. One tube held mixed TRB-A and TRB-B primer pools for touch-down PCR. No DNA is given; TCRdb re-called the multiplex PCR reads and lists each CDR3 protein once. This table lists 6,000 to 8,500 distinct CDR3 sequences. The chain has TRBV6-5 and TRBJ2-2; the D call of TRBD2 rests on TCRdb alone, since no DNA is present to check it. Sequencing input: peripheral blood. The sequence was obtained from a human donor with an autoimmune cytopenia or autoimmune hepatitis (not recorded which). CDR3 sequence reads: CASSYAAGGFTGELFF.